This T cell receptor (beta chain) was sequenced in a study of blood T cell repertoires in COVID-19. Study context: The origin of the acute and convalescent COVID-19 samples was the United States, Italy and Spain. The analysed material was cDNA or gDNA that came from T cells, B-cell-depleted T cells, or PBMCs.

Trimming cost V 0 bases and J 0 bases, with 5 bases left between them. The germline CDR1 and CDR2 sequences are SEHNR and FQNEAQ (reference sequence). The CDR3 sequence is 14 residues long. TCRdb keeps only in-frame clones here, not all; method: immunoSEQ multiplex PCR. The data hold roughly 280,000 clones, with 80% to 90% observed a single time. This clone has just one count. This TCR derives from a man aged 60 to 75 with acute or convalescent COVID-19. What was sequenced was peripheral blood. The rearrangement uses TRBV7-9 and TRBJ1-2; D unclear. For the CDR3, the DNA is TGTGCCAGCAGCTTAGCGGGCCCTAACTATGGCTACACCTTC. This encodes CASSLAGPNYGYTF.